The rows below give T cell receptor beta chains drawn from one sample of a study of blood T cells in healthy people across ages. TCRdb passed the 5' RACE reads through MiXCR, listing each CDR3 protein once. The data show roughly 1,100,000 distinct CDR3 sequences, with under 30% seen just once and around 0.75% held by the top ten. These data also featured in a second study, about T cells of mothers and their children.

What was sequenced was blood. These receptors all stem from a girl aged 2 to 9 in good health. CDR3s leave out the opening cysteine and the closing phenylalanine or tryptophan.

j_gene: TRBJ2-7; v_gene: TRBV27; CDR3aa: ASSPHPAGTGGEQY
j_gene: TRBJ2-3; v_gene: TRBV5-1; CDR3aa: ASSLVGVDLDRGETDTQY
j_gene: TRBJ2-1; v_gene: TRBV7-9; CDR3aa: ASSPTGGSLGVNEQF
j_gene: TRBJ2-1; v_gene: TRBV27; CDR3aa: ATALVGTSNEQF
j_gene: TRBJ1-2; v_gene: TRBV7-9; CDR3aa: ASSLFDGDGYT
j_gene: TRBJ1-2; v_gene: TRBV5-5; CDR3aa: ASSLDGLGVYGYT
j_gene: TRBJ2-3; v_gene: TRBV13; CDR3aa: ASSLGVGGITDTQY
j_gene: TRBJ1-3; v_gene: TRBV29-1; CDR3aa: SVRRSSGNTIY
j_gene: NA; v_gene: TRBV14; CDR3aa: ASAGAYEQY
j_gene: TRBJ2-1; v_gene: TRBV6-1; CDR3aa: ASSAGGQF
j_gene: TRBJ2-1; v_gene: TRBV5-1; CDR3aa: ASSSGLAGTNEQF
j_gene: TRBJ1-2; v_gene: TRBV28; CDR3aa: ASGGRGHSNYGYT
j_gene: TRBJ1-2; v_gene: TRBV7-2; CDR3aa: ASSLGASDGGYT
j_gene: TRBJ2-7; v_gene: TRBV29-1; CDR3aa: SVEQLAEPYEQY
j_gene: TRBJ2-5; v_gene: TRBV5-1; CDR3aa: ASSLSGGDQETQY
j_gene: TRBJ2-1; v_gene: TRBV9; CDR3aa: ASSGGGRYNEQF
j_gene: TRBJ2-3; v_gene: TRBV6-6; CDR3aa: ASSYAPTTYTQY
j_gene: TRBJ1-1; v_gene: TRBV20-1; CDR3aa: SARVPGGNTEAF
j_gene: TRBJ1-2; v_gene: TRBV7-2; CDR3aa: ASSSAPGTGEGYT
j_gene: TRBJ2-5; v_gene: TRBV20-1; CDR3aa: SAAGERAQY
j_gene: TRBJ2-5; v_gene: TRBV10-3; CDR3aa: AIRRGTGGLETQY
j_gene: TRBJ1-1; v_gene: TRBV29-1; CDR3aa: SVVTEPDTEAL
j_gene: TRBJ2-5; v_gene: TRBV14; CDR3aa: ASSQDPSGLF